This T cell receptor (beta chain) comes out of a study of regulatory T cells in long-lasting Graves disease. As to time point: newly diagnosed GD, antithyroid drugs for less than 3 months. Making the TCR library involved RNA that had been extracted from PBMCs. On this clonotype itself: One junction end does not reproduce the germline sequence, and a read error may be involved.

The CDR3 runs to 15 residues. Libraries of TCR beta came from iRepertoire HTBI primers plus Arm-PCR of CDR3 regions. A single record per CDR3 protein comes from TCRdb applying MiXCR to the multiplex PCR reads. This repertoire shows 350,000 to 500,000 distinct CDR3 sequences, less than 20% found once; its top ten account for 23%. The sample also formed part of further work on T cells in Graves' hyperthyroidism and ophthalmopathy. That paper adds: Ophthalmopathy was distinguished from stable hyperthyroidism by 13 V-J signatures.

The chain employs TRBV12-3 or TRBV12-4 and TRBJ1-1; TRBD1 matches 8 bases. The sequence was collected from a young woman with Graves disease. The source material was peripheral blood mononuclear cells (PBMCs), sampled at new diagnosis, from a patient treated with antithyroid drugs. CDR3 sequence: CASSLVATGVTEVFF. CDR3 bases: TGTGCCAGCAGTTTAGTCGCGACAGGGGTAACTGAAGTTTTCTTT.